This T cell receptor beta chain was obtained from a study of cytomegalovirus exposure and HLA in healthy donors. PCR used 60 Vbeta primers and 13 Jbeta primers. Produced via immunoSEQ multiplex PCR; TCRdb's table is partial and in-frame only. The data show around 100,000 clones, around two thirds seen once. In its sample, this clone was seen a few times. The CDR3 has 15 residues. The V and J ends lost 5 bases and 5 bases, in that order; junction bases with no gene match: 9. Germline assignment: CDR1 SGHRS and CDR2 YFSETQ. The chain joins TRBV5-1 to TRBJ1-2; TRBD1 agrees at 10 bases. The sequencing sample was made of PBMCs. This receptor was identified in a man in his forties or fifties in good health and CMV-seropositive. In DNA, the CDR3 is TGCGCCAGCAGTCACCCCGGACAGGGGGGGTATGGCTACACCTTC. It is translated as CASSHPGQGGYGYTF.